These 8 T cell receptor beta chains were sequenced from one sample in a study of OX40 agonist ivuxolimab in advanced cancers. Sequencing used immunoSEQ multiplex PCR; TCRdb keeps in-frame clones, though not all of them. Seen here are roughly 80,000 clones, about 86% observed once, and the top ten hold over 1.5%. Sample: CD4+ or CD8+ T cells sorted from blood, taken in a trial of the OX40 agonist ivuxolimab. These receptors were taken from an adult with an advanced solid tumor such as melanoma, head and neck, liver or kidney cancer.

This chain links TRBV4-2 with TRBJ2-1, with 7 bases aligning to TRBD2. With V trimmed by 0 bases and J by 3 bases, 14 bases remained unmatched. There are 19 residues in the CDR3. The germline CDR1 and CDR2 sequences are LGHNA and YNFKEQ. For the CDR3, the DNA is TGTGCCAGCAGCCAAGAGGAAATGGGCACGACTAGCAACTACAATGAGCAGTTCTTC. Translated: CASSQEEMGTTSNYNEQFF.

This chain uses TRBV6-1 with TRBJ2-5; TRBD2 is a possible D gene (6 bases). In germline, CDR1 is MNHNS, CDR2 SASEGT. The CDR3 is made up of 13 amino acids. V was clipped by 7 bases and J by 11 bases, with 20 bases between them. Here the CDR3 DNA reads TGTGCCAGCACCGGCCCCGGGGGTAGGGAGCAGTACTTC. Protein: CASTGPGGREQYF.

V usage is TRBV6-5 and J usage is TRBJ2-2; 10 nucleotides agree with TRBD2. From germline, CDR1 is MNHEY and CDR2 SVGAGI. J gave up 6 bases and V 7 bases, and 8 bases lay outside the gene matches. The CDR3 loop spans 15 amino acids. CDR3 in DNA: TGTGCCAGCACCACAAGCGGGGGGGCCTCCGGGGAGCTGTTTTTT. Translated: CASTTSGGASGELFF.

This chain links TRBV4-1 with TRBJ2-3; the D gene is possibly TRBD2 (6 bases). Trimming took off 4 bases at V and 2 bases at J, with 16 bases between the two ends. The CDR3 spans 16 residues. From germline, CDR1 is MGHRA and CDR2 YSYEKL. The DNA for the CDR3 is TGCGCCAGCAGCCTTGCGGGGACCGTTACCACAGATACGCAGTATTTT. Protein sequence: CASSLAGTVTTDTQYF.

The chain has TRBV14 and TRBJ2-3; 16 bases agree with TRBD2. The germline V gene encodes CDR1 SGHDN and CDR2 FVKESK. Unmatched junction bases numbered 7, after V lost 5 bases and J lost 8 bases. CDR3 length: 16 amino acids. CDR3 nucleotide sequence: TGTGCCAGCAGCGGGGGACTAGCGGGAGGGACCGGTACGCAGTATTTT. Translating gives CASSGGLAGGTGTQYF.

CDR3 residues: CASSSIPGLLLETQYF. The CDR3 DNA sequence: TGTGCCAGCAGTTCAATTCCGGGCCTCCTACTGGAGACCCAGTACTTC. The rearrangement joins TRBV6-5 to TRBJ2-5, with no clear D. Germline CDR1 reads MNHEY; CDR2 reads SVGAGI. This CDR3 region has 16 residues. V gave up 4 bases and J gave up 5 bases, with 20 bases separating them.

As for this clone: At one end, the junction sequence differs from germline, possibly due to a read error. The chain has TRBV7-6 and TRBJ2-2, with 8 bases lining up with TRBD1. CDR3 length: 16 residues. Germline CDR1 and CDR2: SGHVS and FNYEAQ. CDR3 sequence (DNA): TGTGCCGGCAGCCAAGGGCAGGGGGCAAACACCGGGGAGCTGTTTTTT. It codes for CAGSQGQGANTGELFF.

This clone showed up just once. This chain joins TRBV5-1 and TRBJ1-1; 9 bases fit TRBD1. Germline trimming cut 2 bases from V and 7 bases from J; bases unmatched to any gene: 6. CDR3 length: 14 residues. In germline, CDR1 is SGHRS, CDR2 YFSETQ. The CDR3, as DNA: TGCGCCAGCAGCTTTTACAGGGGGCAGGGTGAAGCTTTCTTT. It yields the protein CASSFYRGQGEAFF.